This TCR beta chain was recovered during a study of cytotoxic CD8 clonotypes in ibrutinib-treated CLL. Germline assignment: CDR1 SNHLY and CDR2 FYNNEI. Losses at the gene ends were 6 bases for V and 8 bases for J; bases not matched to a gene: 9. The CDR3 is 15 amino acids. Clones were read by immunoSEQ multiplex PCR, and TCRdb kept only the in-frame ones, dropping some. Of fewer than 85,000 clones listed, roughly 83% were seen once; the top ten hold roughly 5%. The sequence came from a human donor with chronic lymphocytic leukemia. V usage is TRBV2 and J usage is TRBJ2-1, with 11 nucleotides matching TRBD2. The material sequenced was PBMCs, taken after 12 months of ibrutinib treatment. The CDR3 DNA reads as TGTGCCAGCAGACTAGCGGGAGCGGGGGGGGATGAGCAGTTCTTC. Amino acids: CASRLAGAGGDEQFF.